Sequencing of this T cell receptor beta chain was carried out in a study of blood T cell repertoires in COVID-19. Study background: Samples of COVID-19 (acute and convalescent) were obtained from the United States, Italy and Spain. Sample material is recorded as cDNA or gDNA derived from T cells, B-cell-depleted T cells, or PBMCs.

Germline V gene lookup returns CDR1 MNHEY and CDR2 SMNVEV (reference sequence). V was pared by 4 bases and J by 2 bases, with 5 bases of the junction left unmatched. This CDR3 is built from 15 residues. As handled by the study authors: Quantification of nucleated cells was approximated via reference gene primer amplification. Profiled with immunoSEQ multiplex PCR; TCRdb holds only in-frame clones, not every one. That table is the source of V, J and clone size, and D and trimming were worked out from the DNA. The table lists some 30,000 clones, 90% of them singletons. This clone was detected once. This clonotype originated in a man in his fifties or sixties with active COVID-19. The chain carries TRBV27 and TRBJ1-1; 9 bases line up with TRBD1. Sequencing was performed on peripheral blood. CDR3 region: CASSSWTGANTEAFF. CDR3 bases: TGTGCCAGCAGTTCCTGGACAGGGGCTAACACTGAAGCTTTCTTT.